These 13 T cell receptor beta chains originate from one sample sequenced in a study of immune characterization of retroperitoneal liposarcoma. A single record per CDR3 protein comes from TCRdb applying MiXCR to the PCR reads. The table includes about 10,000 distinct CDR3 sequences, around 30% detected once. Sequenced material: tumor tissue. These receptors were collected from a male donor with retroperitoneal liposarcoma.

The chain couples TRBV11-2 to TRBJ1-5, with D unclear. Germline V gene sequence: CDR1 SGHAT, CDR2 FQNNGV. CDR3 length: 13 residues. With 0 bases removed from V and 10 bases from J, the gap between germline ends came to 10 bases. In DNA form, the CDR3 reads TGTGCCAGCAGCTTAGAACGAACCCGACCCCAGCATTTT. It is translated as CASSLERTRPQHF.

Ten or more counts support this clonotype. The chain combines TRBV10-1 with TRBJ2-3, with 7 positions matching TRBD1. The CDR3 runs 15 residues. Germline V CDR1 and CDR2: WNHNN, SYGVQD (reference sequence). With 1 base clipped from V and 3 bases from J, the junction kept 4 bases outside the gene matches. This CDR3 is CASSEWQGVTDTQYF. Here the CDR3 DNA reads TGCGCCAGCAGTGAGTGGCAGGGGGTGACAGATACGCAGTATTTT.

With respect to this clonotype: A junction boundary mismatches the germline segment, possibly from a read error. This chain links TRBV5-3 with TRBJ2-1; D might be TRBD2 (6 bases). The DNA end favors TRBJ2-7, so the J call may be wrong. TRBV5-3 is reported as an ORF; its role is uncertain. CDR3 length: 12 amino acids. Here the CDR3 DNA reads TGTGCCAGCAGCTTTCTAGGGACTGAGCAGTACTTC. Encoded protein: CASSFLGTEQYF.

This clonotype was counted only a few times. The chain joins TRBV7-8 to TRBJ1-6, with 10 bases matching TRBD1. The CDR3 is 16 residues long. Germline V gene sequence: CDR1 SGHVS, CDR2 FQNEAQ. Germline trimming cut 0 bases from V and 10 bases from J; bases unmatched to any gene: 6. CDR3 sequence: CASSLAGTGAASPLHF. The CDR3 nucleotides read TGTGCCAGCAGCTTAGCCGGGACAGGGGCGGCCTCACCCCTCCACTTT.

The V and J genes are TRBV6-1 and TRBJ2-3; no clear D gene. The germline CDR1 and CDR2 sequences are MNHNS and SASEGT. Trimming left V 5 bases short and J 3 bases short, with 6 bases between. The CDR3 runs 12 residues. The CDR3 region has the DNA TGTGCCAGCAGTCTACGGACAGATACGCAGTATTTT. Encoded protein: CASSLRTDTQYF.

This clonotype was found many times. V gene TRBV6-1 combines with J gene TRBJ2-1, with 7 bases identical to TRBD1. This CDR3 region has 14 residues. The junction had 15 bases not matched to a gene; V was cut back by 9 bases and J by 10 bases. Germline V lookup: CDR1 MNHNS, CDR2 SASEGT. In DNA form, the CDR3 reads TGTGCCAGGGATCGGACAGGCTTCTACTACGAGCAGTTCTTC. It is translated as CARDRTGFYYEQFF.

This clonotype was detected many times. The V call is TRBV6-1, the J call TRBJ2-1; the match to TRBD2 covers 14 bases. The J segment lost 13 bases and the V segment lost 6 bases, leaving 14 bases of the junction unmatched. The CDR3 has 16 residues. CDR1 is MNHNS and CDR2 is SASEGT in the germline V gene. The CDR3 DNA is TGTGCCAGCAGGCCGGGACTAGCGGGAGTAGGAGAGACCCAGTTCTTC. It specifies CASRPGLAGVGETQFF.

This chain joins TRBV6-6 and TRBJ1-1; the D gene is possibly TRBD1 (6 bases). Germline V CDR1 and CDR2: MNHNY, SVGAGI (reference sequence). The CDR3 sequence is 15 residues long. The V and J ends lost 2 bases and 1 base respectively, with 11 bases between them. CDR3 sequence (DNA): TGTGCCAGCAGTTACGATAGGGGGTCGAACACTGAAGCTTTCTTT. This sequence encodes CASSYDRGSNTEAFF.

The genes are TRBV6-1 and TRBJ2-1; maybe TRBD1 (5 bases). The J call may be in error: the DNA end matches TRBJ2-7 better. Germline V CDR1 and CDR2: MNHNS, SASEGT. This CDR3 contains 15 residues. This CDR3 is CASSVPDTNPYEQYF. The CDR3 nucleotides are TGTGCCAGCAGTGTCCCGGACACCAATCCCTACGAGCAGTACTTC.

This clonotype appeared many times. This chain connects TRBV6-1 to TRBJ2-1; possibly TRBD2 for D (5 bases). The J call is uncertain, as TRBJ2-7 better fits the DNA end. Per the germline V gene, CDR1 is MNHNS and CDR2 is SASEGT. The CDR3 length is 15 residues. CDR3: CASRLSARSYNEQYF. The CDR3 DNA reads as TGTGCCAGCAGACTTAGCGCCCGATCCTACAATGAGCAGTACTTC.

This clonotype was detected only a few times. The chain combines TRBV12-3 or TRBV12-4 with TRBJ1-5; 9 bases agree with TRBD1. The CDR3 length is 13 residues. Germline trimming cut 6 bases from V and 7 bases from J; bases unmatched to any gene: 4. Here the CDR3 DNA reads TGTGCCAGCAGAGGACAGGGGAGGCAGCCCCAGCATTTT. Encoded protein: CASRGQGRQPQHF.

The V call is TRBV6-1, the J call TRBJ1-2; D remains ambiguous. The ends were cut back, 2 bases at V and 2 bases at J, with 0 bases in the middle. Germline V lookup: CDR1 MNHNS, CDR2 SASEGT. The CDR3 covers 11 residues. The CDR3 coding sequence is TGTGCCAGCAGTGAAAACTATGGCTACACCTTC. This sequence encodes CASSENYGYTF.

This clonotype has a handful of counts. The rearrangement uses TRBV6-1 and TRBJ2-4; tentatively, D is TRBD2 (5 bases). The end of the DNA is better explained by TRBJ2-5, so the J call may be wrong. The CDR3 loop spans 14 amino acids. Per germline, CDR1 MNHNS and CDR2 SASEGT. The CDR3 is CASRYLEGFETQYF. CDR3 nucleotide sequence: TGTGCCAGCAGGTACCTCGAGGGCTTCGAGACCCAGTACTTC.